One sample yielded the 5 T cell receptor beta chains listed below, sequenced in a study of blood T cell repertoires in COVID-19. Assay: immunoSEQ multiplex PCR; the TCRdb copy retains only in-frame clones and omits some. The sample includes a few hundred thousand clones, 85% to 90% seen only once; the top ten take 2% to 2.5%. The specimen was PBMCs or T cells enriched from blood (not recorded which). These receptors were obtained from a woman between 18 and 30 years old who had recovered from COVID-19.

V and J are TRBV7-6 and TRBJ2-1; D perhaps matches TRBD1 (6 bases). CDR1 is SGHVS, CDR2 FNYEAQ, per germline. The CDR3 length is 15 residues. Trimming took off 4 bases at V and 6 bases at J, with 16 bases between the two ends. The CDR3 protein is CASSYLGGLGNEQFF. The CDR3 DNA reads TGTGCCAGCAGCTATTTAGGGGGTCTGGGCAATGAGCAGTTCTTC.

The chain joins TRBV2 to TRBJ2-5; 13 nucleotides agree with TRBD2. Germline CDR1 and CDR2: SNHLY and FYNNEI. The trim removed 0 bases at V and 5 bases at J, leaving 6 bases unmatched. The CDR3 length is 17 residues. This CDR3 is CASSEAGLAGVEETQYF. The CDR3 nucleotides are TGTGCCAGCAGTGAAGCAGGACTAGCGGGGGTGGAGGAGACCCAGTACTTC.

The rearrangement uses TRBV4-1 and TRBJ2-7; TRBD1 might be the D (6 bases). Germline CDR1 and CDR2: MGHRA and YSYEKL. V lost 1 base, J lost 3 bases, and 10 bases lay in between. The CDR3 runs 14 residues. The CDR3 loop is CASSQATGNYEQYF. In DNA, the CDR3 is TGCGCCAGCAGCCAAGCCACAGGGAACTACGAGCAGTACTTC.

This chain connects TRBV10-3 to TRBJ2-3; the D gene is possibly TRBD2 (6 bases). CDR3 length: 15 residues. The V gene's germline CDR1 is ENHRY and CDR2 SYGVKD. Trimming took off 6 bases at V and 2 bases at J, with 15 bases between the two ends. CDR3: CAIRPGERFTDTQYF. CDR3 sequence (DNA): TGTGCCATCAGACCGGGGGAGCGGTTCACAGATACGCAGTATTTT.

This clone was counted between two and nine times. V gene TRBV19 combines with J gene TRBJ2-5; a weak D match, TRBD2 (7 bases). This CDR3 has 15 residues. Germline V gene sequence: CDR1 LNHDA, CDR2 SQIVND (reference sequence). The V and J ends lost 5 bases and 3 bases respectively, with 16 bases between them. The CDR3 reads CASSPNGGPEETQYF. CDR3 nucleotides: TGTGCCAGTAGTCCGAACGGGGGGCCCGAAGAGACCCAGTACTTC.